These T cell receptor beta chains were read from a single sample in a study of cytomegalovirus exposure and HLA in healthy donors. The data were produced by immunoSEQ multiplex PCR, yet TCRdb's version contains in-frame clones alone and is incomplete. Altogether roughly 140,000 clones are present, about 91% being singletons, with the ten largest covering almost 8%. Sequences were obtained from PBMCs. These receptors came from a woman aged 18-29 years in good health and CMV-seropositive. Both conserved end residues are part of each CDR3.

J: TRBJ1-1; V: TRBV7-3; CDR3: CASSLTGGGGTEAFF
J: TRBJ2-2; V: TRBV7-9; CDR3: CASIPLNGELFF
J: TRBJ2-2; V: TRBV7-6; CDR3: CASSARGITGELFF
J: TRBJ1-4; V: TRBV11-2; CDR3: CASSLPGQINEKLFF
J: TRBJ1-3; V: TRBV5-1; CDR3: CASSLLPGSGNTIYF
J: TRBJ2-1; V: TRBV2; CDR3: CASRGLAARNEQFF
J: TRBJ2-5; V: TRBV11-1; CDR3: CASSFPATETQYF
J: TRBJ2-3; V: TRBV2; CDR3: CASVETSPTDTQYF
J: TRBJ2-7; V: TRBV7-8; CDR3: CASSLELDVAGEQYF
J: TRBJ1-6; V: TRBV9; CDR3: CASSVGYGGASPLHF
J: TRBJ2-7; V: TRBV5-6; CDR3: CASSLGGHSYEQYF
J: TRBJ2-5; V: TRBV5-1; CDR3: CASSLVGDTQETQYF
J: TRBJ1-1; V: TRBV10-3; CDR3: CASRQGSAEAFF
J: TRBJ2-2; V: TRBV5-1; CDR3: CASSPATGSTGELFF
J: TRBJ1-1; V: TRBV5-4; CDR3: CASSVRTGGEKAFF
J: TRBJ2-5; V: TRBV28; CDR3: CASKPGPQLQGETQYF
J: TRBJ1-1; V: TRBV9; CDR3: CASSVAGGVGEAFF
J: TRBJ2-1; V: TRBV5-1; CDR3: CASSPRTVGGMVGNEQFF
J: TRBJ2-7; V: TRBV28; CDR3: CASSFVHSSYEQYF
J: TRBJ2-1; V: TRBV10-3; CDR3: CAIGGGNEQFF
J: TRBJ1-6; V: TRBV4-1; CDR3: CASSGGATGTYNSPLHF
J: TRBJ1-2; V: TRBV2; CDR3: CASRAGQGLYGYTF
J: TRBJ2-5; V: TRBV5-1; CDR3: CASSLDRLGFQETQYF
J: TRBJ1-5; V: TRBV2; CDR3: CASSEEFAGNQPQHF
J: TRBJ2-7; V: TRBV19; CDR3: CASSLQAGTGFHEQYF
J: TRBJ1-3; V: TRBV21-1; CDR3: CASSKGGSSGNTIYF
J: TRBJ1-2; V: TRBV6-5; CDR3: CASSYLGGEGSGYTF
J: TRBJ2-7; V: TRBV15; CDR3: CATSRGLAGAYEQYF
J: TRBJ2-7; V: TRBV21-1; CDR3: CASLSGAAMSEQYF
J: TRBJ2-3; V: TRBV4-3; CDR3: CASSQEIQTGLTDTQYF
J: TRBJ1-6; V: TRBV27; CDR3: CASQRTGNNSPLHF
J: TRBJ2-7; V: TRBV11-2; CDR3: CASSTEAGSSYEQYF
J: TRBJ2-7; V: TRBV10-3; CDR3: CAISGGLAAYEQYF
J: TRBJ2-7; V: TRBV4-1; CDR3: CASSQKTPGSRTEQYF
J: TRBJ1-4; V: TRBV5-1; CDR3: CASSLVPGSEKLFF
J: TRBJ1-3; V: TRBV29-1; CDR3: CSVVVRHSGNTIYF
J: TRBJ2-5; V: TRBV7-2; CDR3: CASSPGTAAQETQYF
J: TRBJ1-2; V: TRBV6-5; CDR3: CASSYGLGYTF
J: TRBJ2-7; V: TRBV5-8; CDR3: CASSSDRDYEQYF
J: TRBJ2-3; V: TRBV18; CDR3: CASSPPGQGARDTQYF
J: TRBJ2-1; V: TRBV14; CDR3: CASSPLGQDNEQFF
J: TRBJ2-3; V: TRBV10-3; CDR3: CAISGASGPRTDTQYF
J: TRBJ1-6; V: TRBV7-2; CDR3: CASSLFGAGVNSPLHF
J: TRBJ1-2; V: TRBV19; CDR3: CASSIGQINYGYTF
J: TRBJ2-1; V: TRBV14; CDR3: CASSQFEAYNEQFF
J: TRBJ2-7; V: TRBV6-5; CDR3: CASSYADRDYEQYF
J: TRBJ2-5; V: TRBV30; CDR3: CAWTLGGGETQYF
J: TRBJ1-6; V: TRBV7-6; CDR3: CASSFAPSAGVRSPLHF
J: TRBJ2-7; V: TRBV6-1; CDR3: CASSENGRSYEQYF
J: TRBJ2-5; V: TRBV5-1; CDR3: CASSRTPQETQYF
J: TRBJ1-5; V: TRBV6-1; CDR3: CASSEAWTGQPQHF
J: TRBJ1-1; V: TRBV19; CDR3: CASSIRGVHTEAFF
J: TRBJ1-2; V: TRBV5-4; CDR3: CASSLAPDRALGYTF
J: TRBJ2-6; V: TRBV27; CDR3: CASRFLDNSGANVLTF